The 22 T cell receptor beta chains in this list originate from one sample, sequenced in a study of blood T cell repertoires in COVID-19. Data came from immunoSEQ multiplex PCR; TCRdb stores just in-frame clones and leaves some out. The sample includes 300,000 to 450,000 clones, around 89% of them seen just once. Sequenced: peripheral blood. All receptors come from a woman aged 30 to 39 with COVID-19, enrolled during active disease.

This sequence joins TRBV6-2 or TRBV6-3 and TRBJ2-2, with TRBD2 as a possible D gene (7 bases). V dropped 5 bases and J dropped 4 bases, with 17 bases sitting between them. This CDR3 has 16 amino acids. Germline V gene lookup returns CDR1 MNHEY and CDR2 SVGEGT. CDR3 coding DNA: TGTGCCAGCAGTCGCCGGGGAGGGGGTAGCACCGGGGAGCTGTTTTTT. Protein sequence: CASSRRGGGSTGELFF.

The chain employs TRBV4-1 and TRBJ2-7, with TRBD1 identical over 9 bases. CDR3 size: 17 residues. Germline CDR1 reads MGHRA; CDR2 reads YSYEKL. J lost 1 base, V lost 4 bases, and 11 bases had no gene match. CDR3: CASSPDADRGASYEQYF. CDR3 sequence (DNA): TGCGCCAGCAGCCCGGATGCTGACAGGGGGGCTTCCTACGAGCAGTACTTC.

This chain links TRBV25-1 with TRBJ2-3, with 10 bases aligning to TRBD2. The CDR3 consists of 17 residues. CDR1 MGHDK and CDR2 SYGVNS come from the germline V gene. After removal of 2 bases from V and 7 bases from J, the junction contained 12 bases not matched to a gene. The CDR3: CASSEREAGGARNTQYF. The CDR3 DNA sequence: TGTGCCAGCAGTGAAAGGGAAGCGGGGGGGGCCCGGAATACGCAGTATTTT.

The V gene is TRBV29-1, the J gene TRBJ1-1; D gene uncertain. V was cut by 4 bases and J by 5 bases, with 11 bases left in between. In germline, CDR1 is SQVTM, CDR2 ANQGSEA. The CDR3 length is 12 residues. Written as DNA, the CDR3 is TGCAGCGTTGCCAGACTTGGGACTGAAGCTTTCTTT. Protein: CSVARLGTEAFF.

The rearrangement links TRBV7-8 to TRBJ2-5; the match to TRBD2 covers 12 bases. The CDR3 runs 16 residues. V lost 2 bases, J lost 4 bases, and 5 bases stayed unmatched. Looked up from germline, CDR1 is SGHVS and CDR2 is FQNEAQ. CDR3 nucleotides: TGTGCCAGCAGCTTACAAAGACTAGCGGGAGTAGAGACCCAGTACTTC. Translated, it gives CASSLQRLAGVETQYF.

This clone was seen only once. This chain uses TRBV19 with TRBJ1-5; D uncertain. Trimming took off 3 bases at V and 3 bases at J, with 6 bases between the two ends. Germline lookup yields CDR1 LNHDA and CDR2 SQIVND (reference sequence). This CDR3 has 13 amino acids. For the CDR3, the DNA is TGTGCCAGTAGTATTAGCGACAATCAGCCCCAGCATTTT. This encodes CASSISDNQPQHF.

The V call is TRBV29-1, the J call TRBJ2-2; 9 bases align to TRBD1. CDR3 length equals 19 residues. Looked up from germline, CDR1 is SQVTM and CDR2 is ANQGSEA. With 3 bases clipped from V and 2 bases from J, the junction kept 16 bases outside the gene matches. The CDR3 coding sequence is TGCAGCGTTGAGAAAAGGGCGGGGACAGGGTCGACTAACACCGGGGAGCTGTTTTTT. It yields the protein CSVEKRAGTGSTNTGELFF.

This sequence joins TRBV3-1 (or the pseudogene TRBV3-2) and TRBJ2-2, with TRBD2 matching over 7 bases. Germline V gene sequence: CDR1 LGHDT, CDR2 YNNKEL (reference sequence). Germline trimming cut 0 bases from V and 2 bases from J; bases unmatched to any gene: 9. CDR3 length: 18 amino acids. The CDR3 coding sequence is TGTGCCAGCAGCCAAGATCTGGGGGGAGGGGTTAACACCGGGGAGCTGTTTTTT. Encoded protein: CASSQDLGGGVNTGELFF.

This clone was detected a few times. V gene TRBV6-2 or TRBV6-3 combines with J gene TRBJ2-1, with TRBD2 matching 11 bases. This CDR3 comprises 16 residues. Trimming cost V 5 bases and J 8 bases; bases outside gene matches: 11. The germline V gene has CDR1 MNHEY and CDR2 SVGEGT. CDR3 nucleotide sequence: TGTGCCAGCAGTACCTCGGGACTAGCGGCAACCGATGAGCAGTTCTTC. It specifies CASSTSGLAATDEQFF.

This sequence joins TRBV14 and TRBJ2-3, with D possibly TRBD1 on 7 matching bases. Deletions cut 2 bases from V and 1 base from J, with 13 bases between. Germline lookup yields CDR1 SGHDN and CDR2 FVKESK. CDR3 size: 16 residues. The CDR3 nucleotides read TGTGCCAGCAGCCAATACGTCAGGGGGGGCACAGATACGCAGTATTTT. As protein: CASSQYVRGGTDTQYF.

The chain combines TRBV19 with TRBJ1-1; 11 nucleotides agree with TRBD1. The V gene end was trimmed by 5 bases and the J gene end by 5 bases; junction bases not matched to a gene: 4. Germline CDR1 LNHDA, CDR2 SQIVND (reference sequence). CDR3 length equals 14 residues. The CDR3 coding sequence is TGTGCCAGTAGTCTGGACAGGGGGCGGACTGAAGCTTTCTTT. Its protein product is CASSLDRGRTEAFF.

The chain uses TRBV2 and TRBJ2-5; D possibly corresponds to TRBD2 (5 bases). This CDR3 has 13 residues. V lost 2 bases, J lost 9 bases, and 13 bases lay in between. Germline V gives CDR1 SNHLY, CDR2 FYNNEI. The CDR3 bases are TGTGCCAGCAGTGAATCGAGCCACGGGGCCCAGTACTTC. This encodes CASSESSHGAQYF.

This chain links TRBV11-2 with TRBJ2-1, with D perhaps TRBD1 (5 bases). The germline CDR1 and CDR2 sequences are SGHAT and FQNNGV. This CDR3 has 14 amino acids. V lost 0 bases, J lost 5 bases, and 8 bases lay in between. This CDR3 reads CASSLDRANNEQFF. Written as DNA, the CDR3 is TGTGCCAGCAGCTTAGACAGGGCGAACAATGAGCAGTTCTTC.

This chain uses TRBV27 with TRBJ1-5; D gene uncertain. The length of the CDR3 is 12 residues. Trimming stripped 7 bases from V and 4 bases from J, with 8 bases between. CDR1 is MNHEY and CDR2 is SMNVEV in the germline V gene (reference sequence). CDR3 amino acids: CASTSGNQPQHF. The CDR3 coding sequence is TGTGCCAGCACCTCAGGAAATCAGCCCCAGCATTTT.

The DNA for the CDR3 is TGTGCCAGCGGGGTCAGGGGGCACCCAGATACGCAGTATTTT. It specifies CASGVRGHPDTQYF. This rearrangement joins TRBV7-9 to TRBJ2-3; 8 bases are shared with TRBD1. V lost 8 bases, J lost 4 bases, and 8 bases stayed unmatched. CDR1 and CDR2 from the germline V gene are SEHNR and FQNEAQ (reference sequence). The CDR3 is 14 amino acids. The full variable domain, completed using reference TRBV7-9 and TRBJ2-3, is DTGVSQNPRHKITKRGQNVTFRCDPISEHNRLYWYRQTLGQGPEFLTYFQNEAQLEKSRLLSDRFSAERPKGSFSTLEIQRTEQGDSAMYLCASGVRGHPDTQYFGPGTRLTVL.

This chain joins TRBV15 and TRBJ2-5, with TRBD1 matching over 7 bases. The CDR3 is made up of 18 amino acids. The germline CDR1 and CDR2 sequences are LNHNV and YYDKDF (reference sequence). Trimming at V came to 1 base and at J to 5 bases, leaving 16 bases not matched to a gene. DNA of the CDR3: TGTGCCACCAGCAGAGGCGCATGGGTAGGGGGCGGTGGGGAGACCCAGTACTTC. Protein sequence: CATSRGAWVGGGGETQYF.

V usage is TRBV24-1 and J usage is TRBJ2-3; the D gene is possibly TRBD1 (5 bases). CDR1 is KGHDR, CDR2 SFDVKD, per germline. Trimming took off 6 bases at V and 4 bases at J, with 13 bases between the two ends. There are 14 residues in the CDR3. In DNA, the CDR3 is TGTGCCACCAGTAGAACAGGTACACCAGATACGCAGTATTTT. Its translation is CATSRTGTPDTQYF.

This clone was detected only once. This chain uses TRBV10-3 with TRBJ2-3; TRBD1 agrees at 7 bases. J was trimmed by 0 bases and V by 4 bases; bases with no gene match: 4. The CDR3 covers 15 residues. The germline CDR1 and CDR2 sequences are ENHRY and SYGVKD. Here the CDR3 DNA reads TGTGCCATCAGTGGGGGCAGGGGGAGCACAGATACGCAGTATTTT. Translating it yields CAISGGRGSTDTQYF.

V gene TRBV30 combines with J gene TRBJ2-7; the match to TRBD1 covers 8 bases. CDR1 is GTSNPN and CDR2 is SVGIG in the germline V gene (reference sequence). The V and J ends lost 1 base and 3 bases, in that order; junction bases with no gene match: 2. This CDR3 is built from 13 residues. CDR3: CAWSEGTGYEQYV. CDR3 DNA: TGTGCCTGGAGTGAAGGGACAGGCTACGAGCAGTACGTC.

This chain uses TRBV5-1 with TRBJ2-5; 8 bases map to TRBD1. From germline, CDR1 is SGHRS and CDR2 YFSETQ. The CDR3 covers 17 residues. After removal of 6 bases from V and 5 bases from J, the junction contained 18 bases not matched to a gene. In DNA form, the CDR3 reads TGCGCCAGCACTCCCACCCCAGGGGGCCCATCGGTGGAGACCCAGTACTTC. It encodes CASTPTPGGPSVETQYF.

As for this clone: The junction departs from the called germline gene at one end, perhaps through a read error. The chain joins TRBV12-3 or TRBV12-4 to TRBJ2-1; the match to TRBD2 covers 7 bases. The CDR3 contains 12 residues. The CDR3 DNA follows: TGTGCCAGCAGTTGGGACTACCATGAGCAGTTCTTC. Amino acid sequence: CASSWDYHEQFF.

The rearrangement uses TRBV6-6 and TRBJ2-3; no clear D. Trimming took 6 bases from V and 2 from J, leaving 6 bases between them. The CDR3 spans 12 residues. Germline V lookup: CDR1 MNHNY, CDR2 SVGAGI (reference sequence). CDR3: CASSQDTDTQYF. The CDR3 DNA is TGTGCCAGCAGCCAGGACACAGATACGCAGTATTTT.